Each of the 22 T cell receptor beta chains below was sequenced from the same sample in a study of cytomegalovirus exposure and HLA in healthy donors. The table came from immunoSEQ multiplex PCR; TCRdb's copy has only in-frame clones and leaves some out. The sample has about 360,000 clones, roughly 88% seen once. The sample was PBMCs. The receptors originated from a woman between 18 and 29 years old in good health and CMV-seronegative.

This clone was seen only once. This chain connects TRBV7-9 to TRBJ2-2; 13 bases are a match to TRBD2. The trim removed 5 bases at V and 3 bases at J, leaving 3 bases unmatched. CDR1 is SEHNR and CDR2 is FQNEAQ in the germline V gene (reference sequence). The CDR3 consists of 16 residues. The CDR3 DNA follows: TGTGCCAGCAGCCACGGGACTAGCGGGGACACCGGGGAGCTGTTTTTT. Translating it yields CASSHGTSGDTGELFF.

The chain couples TRBV27 to TRBJ1-1; 8 positions agree with TRBD1. The CDR3 runs 15 residues. Germline V gene lookup returns CDR1 MNHEY and CDR2 SMNVEV (reference sequence). V was pared by 5 bases and J by 2 bases, with 7 bases of the junction left unmatched. CDR3 residues: CASSGDRTRNTEAFF. CDR3 nucleotides: TGTGCCAGCAGTGGGGACAGGACCCGCAACACTGAAGCTTTCTTT.

V and J are TRBV6-1 and TRBJ2-5; TRBD2 might be the D (6 bases). The assigned J gene may be wrong: the sequence end matches TRBJ2-7 better. CDR1 is MNHNS, CDR2 SASEGT, per germline. The CDR3 runs to 15 residues. The CDR3 reads CASSETGAITYEQYF. The CDR3 nucleotides read TGTGCCAGCAGTGAAACGGGAGCGATCACCTACGAGCAGTACTTC.

This clone turned up a few times. This chain's CDR3 is CASRRGLAGVETQYF. As DNA, the CDR3 is TGTGCCAGCAGGAGGGGACTAGCGGGAGTAGAGACCCAGTACTTC. This chain connects TRBV6-5 to TRBJ2-5; 14 nucleotides match TRBD2. The CDR3 runs 15 residues. The V and J ends lost 6 bases and 4 bases, in that order; junction bases with no gene match: 4. Germline V gene data show CDR1 as MNHEY and CDR2 as SVGAGI.

The J gene is TRBJ1-3, the V gene TRBV25-1; D unresolved. There are 16 residues in the CDR3. Germline V gene sequence: CDR1 MGHDK, CDR2 SYGVNS. V lost 5 bases to trimming and J lost 0 bases, with 14 bases between them. CDR3 sequence reads: CASSSTDIGSGNTIYF. For the CDR3, the DNA is TGTGCCAGCAGTTCTACTGACATCGGCTCTGGAAACACCATATATTTT.

Note on this clone: This sample also contains other DNA sequences that code for the same CDR3. The chain carries TRBV27 and TRBJ1-5; D is perhaps TRBD1 (5 bases). Per the germline V gene, CDR1 is MNHEY and CDR2 is SMNVEV (reference sequence). CDR3 length: 14 residues. Deletions cut 3 bases from V and 0 bases from J, with 6 bases between. CDR3 bases: TGTGCCAGCAGTTTGGGGGGTAGCAATCAGCCCCAGCATTTT. This translates into CASSLGGSNQPQHF.

This chain uses TRBV5-4 with TRBJ2-5, with 10 positions matching TRBD1. The CDR3 is 15 amino acids. Germline V gene data show CDR1 as SGHNT and CDR2 as YYREEE (reference sequence). Germline trimming cut 0 bases from V and 4 bases from J; bases unmatched to any gene: 3. This chain's CDR3 is CASSLGQGARETQYF. Here the CDR3 DNA reads TGTGCCAGCAGCTTGGGACAGGGGGCGCGAGAGACCCAGTACTTC. Complete variable domain (other parts from reference TRBV5-4 and TRBJ2-5): ETGVTQSPTHLIKTRGQQVTLRCSSQSGHNTVSWYQQALGQGPQFIFQYYREEENGRGNFPPRFSGLQFPNYSSELNVNALELDDSALYLCASSLGQGARETQYFGPGTRLLVL.

The V gene is TRBV5-4, the J gene TRBJ2-4; 7 nucleotides align to TRBD1. The CDR3 consists of 13 residues. CDR1 is SGHNT, CDR2 YYREEE, per germline (reference sequence). After removal of 4 bases from V and 8 bases from J, the junction contained 6 bases not matched to a gene. CDR3: CASSPDRVDIQYF. In DNA form, the CDR3 reads TGTGCCAGCAGCCCCGACAGGGTTGACATTCAGTACTTC.

This chain links TRBV5-4 with TRBJ1-1, with TRBD1 as a possible D gene (5 bases). Trimming cost V 4 bases and J 1 base, with 11 bases left between them. Germline CDR1 is SGHNT and CDR2 is YYREEE (reference sequence). This CDR3 has 14 amino acids. The CDR3: CASSDWRGNTEAFF. CDR3 coding DNA: TGTGCCAGCAGCGATTGGAGGGGGAACACTGAAGCTTTCTTT.

This chain joins TRBV2 and TRBJ2-5; 11 positions agree with TRBD2. V dropped 9 bases and J dropped 2; count of bases not matched to a gene: 8. CDR3 length: 15 amino acids. CDR1 and CDR2 (germline): SNHLY, FYNNEI. In nucleotides, the CDR3 is TGTGCCAGTCCTAGACTAGCGGGGAAGCAAGAGACCCAGTACTTC. Encoded protein: CASPRLAGKQETQYF.

The chain has TRBV5-1 and TRBJ2-7, with D perhaps matching TRBD2 (5 bases). This CDR3 contains 14 residues. Germline V gene data show CDR1 as SGHRS and CDR2 as YFSETQ. The V gene lost 0 bases and the J gene lost 1 base, with 8 bases spanning the gap. The CDR3 is CASSLESGSYEQYF. The CDR3 nucleotides read TGCGCCAGCAGCTTGGAAAGCGGATCCTACGAGCAGTACTTC.

The rearrangement uses TRBV30 and TRBJ2-2; TRBD2 aligns across 10 bases. The CDR3 runs 20 residues. Losses at the gene ends were 0 bases for V and 2 bases for J; bases not matched to a gene: 15. From germline, CDR1 is GTSNPN and CDR2 SVGIG (reference sequence). The CDR3 is CAWSVGVGLAGVPNTGELFF. CDR3 coding DNA: TGTGCCTGGAGTGTAGGGGTGGGTCTAGCGGGGGTCCCAAACACCGGGGAGCTGTTTTTT.

This clone was recorded only once. V usage is TRBV27 and J usage is TRBJ1-1; no clear D gene. This CDR3 is built from 14 residues. Germline-derived CDR1 and CDR2 are MNHEY and SMNVEV (reference sequence). V lost 6 bases to trimming and J lost 1 base, with 12 bases between them. The chain's CDR3 is CASSGYGPNTEAFF. CDR3 nucleotide sequence: TGTGCCAGCAGCGGTTATGGGCCGAACACTGAAGCTTTCTTT.

The chain is built from TRBV2 and TRBJ1-2, with TRBD1 as a possible D gene (6 bases). The ends were cut back, 6 bases at V and 1 base at J, with 18 bases in the middle. The V gene's germline CDR1 is SNHLY and CDR2 FYNNEI. This CDR3 region has 16 residues. In DNA, the CDR3 is TGTGCCAGCAGAAGATACGGAGGACAGAATAACTATGGCTACACCTTC. Translating gives CASRRYGGQNNYGYTF.

The chain recombines TRBV28 with TRBJ2-1; TRBD1 aligns across 7 bases. The germline V gene encodes CDR1 MDHEN and CDR2 SYDVKM. This CDR3 spans 13 amino acids. Trimming removed 7 bases from V and 7 bases from J; junction bases left unmatched: 7. CDR3 coding DNA: TGTGCCAGCAAGCAGGGACAGTTTAATGAGCAGTTCTTC. Encoded protein: CASKQGQFNEQFF.

The chain couples TRBV27 to TRBJ2-2; TRBD2 agrees at 10 bases. The V gene end was trimmed by 3 bases and the J gene end by 0 bases; junction bases not matched to a gene: 10. The CDR3 runs to 19 residues. Germline loops: CDR1 MNHEY, CDR2 SMNVEV (reference sequence). Here the CDR3 DNA reads TGTGCCAGCAGTTTTTTAGTGTCTAGCGGGGGATCGAACACCGGGGAGCTGTTTTTT. Translated: CASSFLVSSGGSNTGELFF.

V gene TRBV5-1 combines with J gene TRBJ1-1, with unresolved D. Germline V gene lookup returns CDR1 SGHRS and CDR2 YFSETQ. V was trimmed by 2 bases and J by 3 bases, leaving 14 bases between them. This CDR3 is built from 15 residues. CDR3 sequence reads: CASSLTQEVYTEAFF. CDR3 nucleotide sequence: TGCGCCAGCAGCTTAACACAAGAAGTATACACTGAAGCTTTCTTT.

J is TRBJ1-1 and V is TRBV6-5; 9 nucleotides agree with TRBD1. This CDR3 contains 11 residues. V shed 10 bases, J shed 10 bases, and the junction held 7 bases outside the gene matches. Per germline, CDR1 MNHEY and CDR2 SVGAGI. The CDR3 loop reads CATTRTGAAFF. In DNA, the CDR3 is TGTGCCACCACCCGGACAGGGGCAGCTTTCTTT.

This clone was observed a single time. The chain couples TRBV28 to TRBJ1-1, with D hard to call. CDR1 is MDHEN, CDR2 SYDVKM, per germline. This CDR3 has 13 residues. The V end was cut by 5 bases, the J end by 6 bases, with 13 bases between. CDR3 bases: TGTGCCAGCAGTAGGCTGTGGGGAGCTGAAGCTTTCTTT. Its protein is CASSRLWGAEAFF. Looking up the rest from reference TRBV28 and TRBJ1-1 gives the full variable domain: DVKVTQSSRYLVKRTGEKVFLECVQDMDHENMFWYRQDPGLGLRLIYFSYDVKMKEKGDIPEGYSVSREKKERFSLILESASTNQTSMYLCASSRLWGAEAFFGQGTRLTVV.

The rearrangement joins TRBV30 to TRBJ2-5; 7 bases line up with TRBD2. The CDR3 is 13 residues long. Germline assignment: CDR1 GTSNPN and CDR2 SVGIG (reference sequence). Germline trimming cut 4 bases from V and 1 base from J; bases unmatched to any gene: 3. As DNA, the CDR3 is TGTGCCTGGAAGGGCGGGGGCCAAGAGACCCAGTACTTC. Its translation: CAWKGGGQETQYF.

The gene calls are TRBV27 and TRBJ2-2; maybe TRBD1 (6 bases). CDR1 MNHEY and CDR2 SMNVEV come from the germline V gene (reference sequence). The CDR3 runs to 13 residues. V was shortened by 5 bases and J by 7 bases, with 11 bases between the two germline ends. CDR3 nucleotide sequence: TGTGCCAGCAGTCTAACAGGGTACGGGGAGCTGTTTTTT. Protein: CASSLTGYGELFF.

V gene TRBV28 combines with J gene TRBJ2-5, with 10 nucleotides matching TRBD2. The CDR3 contains 15 residues. The V gene end was trimmed by 3 bases and the J gene end by 5 bases; junction bases not matched to a gene: 6. The germline V gene encodes CDR1 MDHEN and CDR2 SYDVKM. CDR3 in amino acids: CASSFSASGSETQYF. The CDR3 DNA reads as TGTGCCAGCAGTTTCTCGGCTAGCGGGAGTGAGACCCAGTACTTC.